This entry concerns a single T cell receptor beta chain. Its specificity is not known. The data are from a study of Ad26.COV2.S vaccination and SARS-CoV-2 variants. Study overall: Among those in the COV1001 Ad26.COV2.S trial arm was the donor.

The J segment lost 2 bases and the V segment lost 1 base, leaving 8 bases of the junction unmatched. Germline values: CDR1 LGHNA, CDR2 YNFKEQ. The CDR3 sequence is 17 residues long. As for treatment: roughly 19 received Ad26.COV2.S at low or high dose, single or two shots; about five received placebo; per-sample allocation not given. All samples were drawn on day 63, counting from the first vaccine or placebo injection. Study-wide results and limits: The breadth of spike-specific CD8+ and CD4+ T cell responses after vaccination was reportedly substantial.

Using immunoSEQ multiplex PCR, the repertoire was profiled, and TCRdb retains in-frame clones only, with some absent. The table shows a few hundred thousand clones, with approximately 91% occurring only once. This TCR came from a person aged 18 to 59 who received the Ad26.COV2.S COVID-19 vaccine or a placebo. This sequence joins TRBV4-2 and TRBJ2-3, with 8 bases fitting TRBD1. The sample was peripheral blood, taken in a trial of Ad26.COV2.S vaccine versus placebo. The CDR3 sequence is CASSQVGRGRHTDTQYF. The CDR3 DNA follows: TGTGCCAGCAGCCAAGTAGGCAGGGGGCGGCACACAGATACGCAGTATTTT.